The next 30 T cell receptor beta chains were all read from a single sample in a study of Tregs in tolerant kidney transplant recipients. Clones were read by immunoSEQ multiplex PCR, and TCRdb kept only the in-frame ones, dropping some. Of tens of thousands of clones in the sample, around 90% were seen once. This specimen consisted of Tregs from blood, obtained before the transplant. The receptor set was obtained from a human donor who received a combined kidney and bone marrow transplant.

The chain's CDR3 is CASIWEVTSTDTQYF. The CDR3 coding sequence is TGTGCCAGCATTTGGGAAGTGACTAGCACAGATACGCAGTATTTT. The J gene is TRBJ2-3, the V gene TRBV2; D remains unclear. CDR3 length equals 15 residues. Looked up from germline, CDR1 is SNHLY and CDR2 is FYNNEI. V lost 7 bases and J 0 bases, leaving 14 bases between the germline ends.

The rearrangement links TRBV4-2 to TRBJ1-5, with D unclear. Trimming took 0 bases from V and 3 from J, leaving 15 bases between them. Germline V lookup: CDR1 LGHNA, CDR2 YNFKEQ. The CDR3 loop spans 17 amino acids. CDR3 bases: TGTGCCAGCAGCCAAGATCGGTTCGGGCAGGACAATCAGCCCCAGCATTTT. Its protein is CASSQDRFGQDNQPQHF.

The chain recombines TRBV7-8 with TRBJ2-2, with 7 nucleotides matching TRBD1. After removal of 4 bases from V and 1 base from J, the junction contained 0 bases not matched to a gene. In germline, CDR1 is SGHVS, CDR2 FQNEAQ. The CDR3 spans 14 residues. For the CDR3, the DNA is TGTGCCAGCAGCTGGACAGGGAACACCGGGGAGCTGTTTTTT. As protein: CASSWTGNTGELFF.

The V and J genes are TRBV5-1 and TRBJ1-5; TRBD1 matches at 8 bases. The ends lost 3 bases at V and 0 bases at J; junction bases unmatched: 2. This CDR3 contains 15 residues. Germline CDR1 SGHRS, CDR2 YFSETQ. The CDR3, as DNA: TGCGCCAGCAGCTATGGACAGGGTAGCAATCAGCCCCAGCATTTT. It is translated as CASSYGQGSNQPQHF.

The gene calls are TRBV30 and TRBJ2-3; D gene uncertain. The CDR3 has 14 residues. V was pared by 2 bases and J by 3 bases, with 12 bases between. The germline gives CDR1 GTSNPN, CDR2 SVGIG (reference sequence). CDR3 sequence: CAWSNQQATDTQYF. The CDR3 coding sequence is TGTGCCTGGAGTAATCAGCAAGCGACAGATACGCAGTATTTT.

The V and J genes are TRBV5-1 and TRBJ1-1, with TRBD1 identical over 10 bases. The germline gives CDR1 SGHRS, CDR2 YFSETQ. The CDR3 covers 13 residues. With 7 bases clipped from V and 1 base from J, the junction kept 1 base outside the gene matches. The chain's CDR3 is CASGDRGNTEAFF. As DNA, the CDR3 is TGCGCCAGCGGGGACAGGGGGAACACTGAAGCTTTCTTT.

This chain joins TRBV11-2 and TRBJ1-5; D not resolved. Germline V CDR1 and CDR2: SGHAT, FQNNGV. Trimming took off 1 base at V and 6 bases at J, with 7 bases between the two ends. This CDR3 contains 13 residues. The CDR3 loop is CASSLAPGQPQHF. The CDR3 coding sequence is TGTGCCAGCAGCTTAGCCCCGGGTCAGCCCCAGCATTTT.

The sample holds one count of this clone. The V call is TRBV10-3, the J call TRBJ2-7; 9 positions match TRBD1. CDR1 ENHRY and CDR2 SYGVKD come from the germline V gene. The CDR3 is 15 amino acids. V was pared by 6 bases and J by 3 bases, with 9 bases of the junction left unmatched. The CDR3 loop reads CAIRDTGGESYEQYF. The CDR3 DNA follows: TGTGCCATCAGGGACACAGGGGGCGAAAGCTACGAGCAGTACTTC.

The rearrangement uses TRBV4-2 and TRBJ2-2; 8 nucleotides match TRBD1. Germline V gene data show CDR1 as LGHNA and CDR2 as YNFKEQ. The V gene end was trimmed by 0 bases and the J gene end by 2 bases; junction bases not matched to a gene: 8. The CDR3 length is 18 residues. The chain's CDR3 is CASSQDQMTGANTGELFF. In nucleotides, the CDR3 is TGTGCCAGCAGCCAAGATCAGATGACAGGGGCTAACACCGGGGAGCTGTTTTTT.

The chain has TRBV11-2 and TRBJ2-2, with a tentative D call TRBD1 (5 bases). V was trimmed by 4 bases and J by 0 bases, leaving 15 bases between them. Germline V gene sequence: CDR1 SGHAT, CDR2 FQNNGV. The CDR3 runs 17 residues. CDR3 region: CASSSPVTAPNTGELFF. Here the CDR3 DNA reads TGTGCCAGCAGCTCCCCAGTGACAGCCCCGAACACCGGGGAGCTGTTTTTT.

This sequence joins TRBV6-1 and TRBJ2-7; 8 positions agree with TRBD1. The V and J ends lost 5 bases and 0 bases, in that order; junction bases with no gene match: 6. The CDR3 spans 15 residues. Germline lookup yields CDR1 MNHNS and CDR2 SASEGT. The CDR3 coding sequence is TGTGCCAGCAGTACCCGGACAGGGAGCTCCTACGAGCAGTACTTC. Protein: CASSTRTGSSYEQYF.

V gene TRBV2 combines with J gene TRBJ2-7; 10 bases align to TRBD2. The trim removed 10 bases at V and 3 bases at J, leaving 6 bases unmatched. Per the germline V gene, CDR1 is SNHLY and CDR2 is FYNNEI. The CDR3 sequence is 13 residues long. CDR3 protein: CATRTSGIYEQYF. Here the CDR3 DNA reads TGTGCCACCAGGACTAGCGGTATCTACGAGCAGTACTTC.

J is TRBJ2-2 and V is TRBV7-3, with a tentative D call TRBD2 (5 bases). CDR1 and CDR2 from the germline V gene are SGHTA and FQGTGA. Trimming left V 5 bases short and J 7 bases short, with 11 bases between. The CDR3 contains 13 residues. The CDR3 nucleotides read TGTGCCAGCAGCGTCCGAGAGGGCGGGGAGCTGTTTTTT. It specifies CASSVREGGELFF.

The V gene is TRBV19, the J gene TRBJ1-4; no firm D call. CDR1 is LNHDA and CDR2 is SQIVND in the germline V gene (reference sequence). V lost 3 bases, J lost 8 bases, and 7 bases lay in between. This CDR3 has 12 residues. The CDR3 region has the DNA TGTGCCAGTAGTATGACCCGAGAAAAACTGTTTTTT. Translating it yields CASSMTREKLFF. The whole variable domain, filled in from reference TRBV19 and TRBJ1-4, reads DGGITQSPKYLFRKEGQNVTLSCEQNLNHDAMYWYRQDPGQGLRLIYYSQIVNDFQKGDIAEGYSVSREKKESFPLTVTSAQKNPTAFYLCASSMTREKLFFGSGTQLSVL.

The chain carries TRBV19 and TRBJ1-2; TRBD1 agrees at 9 bases. The CDR3 has 13 amino acids. The V gene end was trimmed by 6 bases and the J gene end by 6 bases; junction bases not matched to a gene: 5. The germline gives CDR1 LNHDA, CDR2 SQIVND (reference sequence). CDR3 DNA: TGTGCCAGTAGACAGGGGGCTGGTGATGGCTACACCTTC. Translated, it gives CASRQGAGDGYTF.

The chain has TRBV10-3 and TRBJ1-2; D unresolved. The CDR3 extends over 14 amino acids. V was trimmed by 0 bases and J by 2 bases, leaving 7 bases between them. The V gene's germline CDR1 is ENHRY and CDR2 SYGVKD. Here the CDR3 reads CAISESQGNYGYTF. CDR3 DNA: TGTGCCATCAGTGAGTCTCAAGGAAACTATGGCTACACCTTC.

CDR3 in DNA: TGCGCCAGCAGCTTGGGTACAGGGTTGTTGGTTTCGAACACCGGGGAGCTGTTTTTT. Amino acids: CASSLGTGLLVSNTGELFF. The V call is TRBV5-1, the J call TRBJ2-2, with a weak D call TRBD1 (6 bases). Trimming removed 0 bases from V and 0 bases from J, with 18 bases in between. Germline V gene sequence: CDR1 SGHRS, CDR2 YFSETQ. CDR3 size: 19 residues.

In regard to this clone: The same CDR3 also results from other DNA sequences found in this sample. The chain joins TRBV5-8 to TRBJ2-7, with 7 bases identical to TRBD1. CDR3 length: 13 amino acids. Germline loops: CDR1 SGHTS, CDR2 YDEGEE. The J segment lost 10 bases and the V segment lost 0 bases, leaving 7 bases of the junction unmatched. The CDR3 DNA is TGTGCCAGCAGCTTGGTCCGAGGGGGCGAACAGTACTTC. It is translated as CASSLVRGGEQYF.

This clone is a singleton in its sample. This chain uses TRBV2 with TRBJ2-7, with 9 nucleotides matching TRBD2. Germline-derived CDR1 and CDR2 are SNHLY and FYNNEI. This CDR3 is 15 amino acids long. J was trimmed by 7 bases and V by 0 bases; bases with no gene match: 7. CDR3 sequence: CASSEASSGSFEQYF. CDR3 DNA: TGTGCCAGCAGTGAAGCTAGTAGCGGGAGTTTTGAGCAGTACTTC.

This clone was counted a single time. The gene calls are TRBV19 and TRBJ2-3, with unresolved D. V was trimmed by 3 bases and J by 5 bases, leaving 12 bases between them. This CDR3 comprises 14 residues. Germline V gene sequence: CDR1 LNHDA, CDR2 SQIVND (reference sequence). CDR3 sequence: CASSMVRWVDTQYF. The CDR3 DNA reads TGTGCCAGTAGTATGGTCCGGTGGGTAGATACGCAGTATTTT. The full variable domain, completed using reference TRBV19 and TRBJ2-3, is DGGITQSPKYLFRKEGQNVTLSCEQNLNHDAMYWYRQDPGQGLRLIYYSQIVNDFQKGDIAEGYSVSREKKESFPLTVTSAQKNPTAFYLCASSMVRWVDTQYFGPGTRLTVL.

A remark on this clone: At one of its ends the junction is not consistent with the germline gene, which may arise from a read error. The genes are TRBV9 and TRBJ2-1, with 8 bases aligning to TRBD1. Germline loops: CDR1 SGDLS, CDR2 YYNGEE. The length of the CDR3 is 13 residues. In nucleotides, the CDR3 is TGTGCCAGCAGCGTATCCACAGGGGGAGAGGAGCTCTTC. Amino acids: CASSVSTGGEELF.

The chain employs TRBV29-1 and TRBJ1-1, with TRBD1 as a possible D gene (5 bases). Germline V CDR1 and CDR2: SQVTM, ANQGSEA. V lost 2 bases to trimming and J lost 4 bases, with 14 bases between them. The CDR3 is 14 residues long. The CDR3, as DNA: TGCAGCGTTGAAAGAGGGCAGGGAACCACTGAAGCTTTCTTT. This sequence encodes CSVERGQGTTEAFF.

V and J are TRBV2 and TRBJ1-6; 8 bases line up with TRBD1. CDR1 SNHLY and CDR2 FYNNEI come from the germline V gene. V trimming: 9 bases; J trimming: 3 bases; junction bases outside the gene matches: 1. This CDR3 spans 13 amino acids. In DNA, the CDR3 is TGTGCCAGAGACAGGGGCTATAATTCACCCCTCCACTTT. Protein sequence: CARDRGYNSPLHF.

This chain joins TRBV30 and TRBJ1-6, with 7 nucleotides matching TRBD1. Germline trimming cut 2 bases from V and 9 bases from J; bases unmatched to any gene: 4. The V gene's germline CDR1 is GTSNPN and CDR2 SVGIG (reference sequence). This CDR3 is built from 13 residues. CDR3 protein: CAWSRQGGSPLHF. In DNA form, the CDR3 reads TGTGCCTGGAGTAGACAGGGAGGTTCACCCCTCCACTTT.

This chain uses TRBV6-5 with TRBJ2-5; D is perhaps TRBD1 (6 bases). The ends were cut back, 5 bases at V and 3 bases at J, with 7 bases in the middle. CDR1 is MNHEY and CDR2 is SVGAGI in the germline V gene. The CDR3 totals 12 residues. DNA for the CDR3: TGTGCCAGCAGTAGGACAGAAGAGACCCAGTACTTC. This translates into CASSRTEETQYF.

The chain joins TRBV28 to TRBJ2-3, with 7 bases identical to TRBD1. This CDR3 spans 15 amino acids. Germline assignment: CDR1 MDHEN and CDR2 SYDVKM. V shed 7 bases, J shed 4 bases, and the junction held 11 bases outside the gene matches. The chain's CDR3 is CASTPGGEGADTQYF. DNA for the CDR3: TGTGCCAGCACCCCAGGGGGAGAGGGGGCAGATACGCAGTATTTT.

The chain employs TRBV27 and TRBJ2-6; no firm D call. The germline CDR1 and CDR2 sequences are MNHEY and SMNVEV (reference sequence). V lost 1 base, J lost 0 bases, and 10 bases lay in between. CDR3 length equals 17 residues. DNA of the CDR3: TGTGCCAGCAGTTTATTCGCAAAGGTCTCTGGGGCCAACGTCCTGACTTTC. Translation gives CASSLFAKVSGANVLTF.

A few counts support this clone. The genes are TRBV9 and TRBJ2-3; 14 nucleotides line up with TRBD2. Losses at the gene ends were 3 bases for V and 0 bases for J; bases not matched to a gene: 12. CDR1 is SGDLS, CDR2 YYNGEE, per germline. The CDR3 is 20 amino acids. CDR3 in DNA: TGTGCCAGCAGCGCAGACGGGACTAGCGGGAGTGGGGGGAGCACAGATACGCAGTATTTT. The encoded protein is CASSADGTSGSGGSTDTQYF. The whole variable domain, remainder taken from reference TRBV9 and TRBJ2-3, is DSGVTQTPKHLITATGQRVTLRCSPRSGDLSVYWYQQSLDQGLQFLIQYYNGEERAKGNILERFSAQQFPDLHSELNLSSLELGDSALYFCASSADGTSGSGGSTDTQYFGPGTRLTVL.

For this clone: The same CDR3 arises from other DNA sequences in this sample as well. This chain uses TRBV29-1 with TRBJ2-6; D not resolved. This CDR3 spans 12 amino acids. Germline CDR1 and CDR2: SQVTM and ANQGSEA. V gave up 2 bases and J gave up 1 base, with 0 bases separating them. CDR3 loop: CSVESGANVLTF. DNA for the CDR3: TGCAGCGTTGAATCTGGGGCCAACGTCCTGACTTTC. Full variable domain (outside the CDR3, taken from reference TRBV29-1 and TRBJ2-6): SAVISQKPSRDICQRGTSLTIQCQVDSQVTMMFWYRQQPGQSLTLIATANQGSEATYESGFVIDKFPISRPNLTFSTLTVSNMSPEDSSIYLCSVESGANVLTFGAGSRLTVL.

A remark on this clone: Germline and junction disagree at one end, which may indicate a read error. The CDR3, as DNA: TGTGCCTGGAGTGTACAGGGACCTAGCCGGGACCCGATAAAATTC. This sequence encodes CAWSVQGPSRDPIKF. The rearrangement links TRBV30 to TRBJ2-7; the D gene is possibly TRBD1 (6 bases). Germline CDR1 GTSNPN, CDR2 SVGIG (reference sequence). The CDR3 contains 15 residues.